This TCR beta chain was found in a study of blood T cell repertoires in COVID-19. At the level of the study: The analysed material was cDNA or gDNA that came from T cells, B-cell-depleted T cells, or PBMCs.

The data were produced by immunoSEQ multiplex PCR, yet TCRdb's version contains in-frame clones alone and is incomplete. The table lists a few hundred thousand clones, approximately 85% of them singletons. V lost 4 bases, J lost 11 bases, and 9 bases lay in between. CDR3 length: 12 residues. The sequence was obtained from a human donor with COVID-19, enrolled during active disease. The donor label of this sample is uncertain. The sample comprised peripheral blood. The genes are TRBV12-3 or TRBV12-4 and TRBJ1-6; no definite D call. The DNA for the CDR3 is TGTGCCAGCAGTTCAACTCGAACACCCCTCCACTTT. The encoded protein is CASSSTRTPLHF.